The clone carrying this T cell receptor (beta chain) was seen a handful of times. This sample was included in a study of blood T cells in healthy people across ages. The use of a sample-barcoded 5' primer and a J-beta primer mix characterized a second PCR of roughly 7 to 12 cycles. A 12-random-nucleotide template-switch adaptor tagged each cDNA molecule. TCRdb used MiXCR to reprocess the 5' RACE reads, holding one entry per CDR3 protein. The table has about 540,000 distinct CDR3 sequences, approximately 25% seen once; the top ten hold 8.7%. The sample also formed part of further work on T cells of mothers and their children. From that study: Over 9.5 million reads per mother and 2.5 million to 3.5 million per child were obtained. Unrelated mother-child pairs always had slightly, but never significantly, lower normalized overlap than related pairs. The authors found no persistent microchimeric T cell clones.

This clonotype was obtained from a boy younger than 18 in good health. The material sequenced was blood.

The CDR3 nucleotides are TGTGCCGGGACCTGGACAGGGCGAGGAAACACCATATATTTT. It codes for CAGTWTGRGNTIYF. This chain connects TRBV7-3 to TRBJ1-3, with 8 positions matching TRBD1. The V segment lost 11 bases and the J segment 4 bases; nucleotides outside the gene matches: 10. The CDR3 has 14 amino acids. Germline V lookup: CDR1 SGHTA, CDR2 FQGTGA.